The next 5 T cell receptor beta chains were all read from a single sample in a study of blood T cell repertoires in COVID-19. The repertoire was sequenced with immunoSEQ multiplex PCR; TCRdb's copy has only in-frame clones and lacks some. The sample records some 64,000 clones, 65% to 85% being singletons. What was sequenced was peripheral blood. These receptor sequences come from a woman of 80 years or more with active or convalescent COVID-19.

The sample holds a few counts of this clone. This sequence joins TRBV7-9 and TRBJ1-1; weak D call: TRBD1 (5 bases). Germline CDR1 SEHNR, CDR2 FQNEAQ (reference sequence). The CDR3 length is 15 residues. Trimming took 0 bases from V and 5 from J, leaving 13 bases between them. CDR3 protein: CASSLALGEGTEAFF. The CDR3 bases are TGTGCCAGCAGCTTAGCGCTAGGGGAGGGGACTGAAGCTTTCTTT.

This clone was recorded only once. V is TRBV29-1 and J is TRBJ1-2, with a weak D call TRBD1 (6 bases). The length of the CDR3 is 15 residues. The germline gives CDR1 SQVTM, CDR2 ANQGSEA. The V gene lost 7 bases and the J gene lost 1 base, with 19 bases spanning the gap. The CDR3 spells CSAAPTGHLNYGYTF. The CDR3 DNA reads TGCAGCGCCGCCCCGACAGGCCACCTTAACTATGGCTACACCTTC.

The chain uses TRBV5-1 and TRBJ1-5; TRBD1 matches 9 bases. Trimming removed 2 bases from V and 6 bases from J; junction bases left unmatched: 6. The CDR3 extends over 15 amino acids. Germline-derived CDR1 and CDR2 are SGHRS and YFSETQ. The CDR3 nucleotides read TGCGCCAGCAGCTTTCGGACAGGGGTGGGTCAGCCCCAGCATTTT. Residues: CASSFRTGVGQPQHF. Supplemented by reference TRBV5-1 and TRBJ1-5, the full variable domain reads KAGVTQTPRYLIKTRGQQVTLSCSPISGHRSVSWYQQTPGQGLQFLFEYFSETQRNKGNFPGRFSGRQFSNSRSEMNVSTLELGDSALYLCASSFRTGVGQPQHFGDGTRLSIL.

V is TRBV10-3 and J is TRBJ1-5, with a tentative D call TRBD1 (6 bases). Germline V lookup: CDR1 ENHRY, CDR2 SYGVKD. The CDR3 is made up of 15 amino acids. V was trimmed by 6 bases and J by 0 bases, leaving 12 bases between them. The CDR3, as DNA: TGTGCCATCAGCGCCGGACAGAATAGCAATCAGCCCCAGCATTTT. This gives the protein CAISAGQNSNQPQHF.

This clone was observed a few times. CDR3 loop: CASSHGLVEQYF. For the CDR3, the DNA is TGTGCCAGCAGCCACGGGTTGGTCGAGCAGTACTTC. The chain couples TRBV11-2 to TRBJ2-7; no definite D call. Germline CDR1 is SGHAT and CDR2 is FQNNGV. V shed 5 bases and J shed 6 bases, with 11 bases lying between them. The CDR3 sequence is 12 residues long.